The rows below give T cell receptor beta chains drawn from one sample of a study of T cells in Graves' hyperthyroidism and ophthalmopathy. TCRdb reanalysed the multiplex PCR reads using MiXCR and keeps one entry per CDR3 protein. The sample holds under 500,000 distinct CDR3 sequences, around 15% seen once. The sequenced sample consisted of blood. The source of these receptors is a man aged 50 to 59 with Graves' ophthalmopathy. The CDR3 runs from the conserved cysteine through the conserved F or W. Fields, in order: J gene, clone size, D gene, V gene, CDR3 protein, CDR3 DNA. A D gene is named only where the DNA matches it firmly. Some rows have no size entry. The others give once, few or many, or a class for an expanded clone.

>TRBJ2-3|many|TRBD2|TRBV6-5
CASSYPLAGGTDTQYF
TGTGCCAGCAGTTACCCACTAGCGGGAGGCACAGATACGCAGTATTTT
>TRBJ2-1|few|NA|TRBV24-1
CATSELGTIREQFF
TGTGCCACCAGTGAGCTAGGGACAATCCGGGAGCAGTTCTTC
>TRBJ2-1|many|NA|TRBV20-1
CSAPVLPEQFF
TGCAGTGCCCCTGTGCTGCCCGAGCAGTTCTTC
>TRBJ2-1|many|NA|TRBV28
CASSFVGSSYNEQFF
TGTGCCAGCAGTTTCGTGGGGAGCTCCTACAATGAGCAGTTCTTC
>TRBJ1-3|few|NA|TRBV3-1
CASSQIGGGNTIYF
TGTGCCAGCAGCCAAATAGGGGGAGGAAACACCATATATTTT
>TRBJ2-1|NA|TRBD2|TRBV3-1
CASSLTTGLAGVGEQFF
TGTGCCAGCAGCCTTACTACGGGACTAGCGGGAGTTGGTGAGCAGTTCTTC
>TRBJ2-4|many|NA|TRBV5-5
CASSWTTELIAKNIQYF
TGTGCCAGCAGCTGGACGACAGAACTGATAGCCAAAAACATTCAGTACTTC
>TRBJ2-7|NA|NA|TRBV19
CASSGGHEQYF
TGTGCCAGTAGTGGGGGACACGAGCAGTACTTC
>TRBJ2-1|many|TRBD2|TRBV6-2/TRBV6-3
CASSSGLAGGYNEQFF
TGTGCCAGCAGCTCCGGACTAGCGGGAGGATACAATGAGCAGTTCTTC
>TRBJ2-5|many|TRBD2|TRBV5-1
CASSDPTSPRAQYF
TGCGCCAGCAGCGACCCGACTAGCCCCAGGGCCCAGTACTTC
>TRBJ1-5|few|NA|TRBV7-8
CASSPSGARNQPQHF
TGTGCCAGCAGCCCTTCGGGGGCACGGAATCAGCCCCAGCATTTT
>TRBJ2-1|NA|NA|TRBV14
CASSKMAGNNEQFF
TGTGCCAGCAGCAAAATGGCAGGAAACAATGAGCAGTTCTTC
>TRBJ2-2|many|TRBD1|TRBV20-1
CSARQGIGELFF
TGCAGTGCCCGACAGGGAATCGGGGAGCTGTTTTTT
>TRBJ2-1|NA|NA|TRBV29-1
CSVGAIGTRNEQFF
TGCAGCGTTGGAGCCATTGGTACGAGGAATGAGCAGTTCTTC
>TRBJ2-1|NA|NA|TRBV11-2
CAGSLARGGNEQFF
TGTGCCGGCAGCTTAGCGAGAGGTGGGAATGAGCAGTTCTTC
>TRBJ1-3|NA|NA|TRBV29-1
CSVGDTGNYGNTIYF
TGCAGCGTTGGAGATACAGGGAATTATGGAAACACCATATATTTT
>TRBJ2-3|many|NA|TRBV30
CAWSRGGSTDTQYF
TGTGCCTGGAGTCGAGGAGGTAGCACAGATACGCAGTATTTT
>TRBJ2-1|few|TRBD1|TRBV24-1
CATSDSQRQGAYNEQFF
TGTGCCACCAGTGATTCACAGAGACAGGGCGCGTACAATGAGCAGTTCTTC
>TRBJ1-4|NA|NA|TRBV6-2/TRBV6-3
CASSPRHQRHEKLFF
TGTGCCAGCAGTCCCCGACACCAAAGACATGAAAAACTGTTTTTT
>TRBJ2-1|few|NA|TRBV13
CASSLEGGGFHNEQFF
TGTGCCAGCAGCTTAGAGGGGGGAGGGTTTCACAATGAGCAGTTCTTC
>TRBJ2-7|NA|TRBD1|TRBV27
CASRTGLDEQYF
TGTGCCAGCCGGACAGGGCTCGACGAGCAGTACTTC
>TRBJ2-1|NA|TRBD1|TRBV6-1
CASKMGQASNEQFF
TGTGCCAGCAAAATGGGACAGGCGTCTAATGAGCAGTTCTTC
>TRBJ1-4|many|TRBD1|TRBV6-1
CASSADRGNEKLFF
TGTGCCAGCAGCGCCGACAGGGGTAATGAAAAACTGTTTTTT
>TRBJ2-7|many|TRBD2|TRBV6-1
CASRIPGTSYEQYF
TGTGCCAGCAGGATCCCCGGGACTAGCTACGAGCAGTACTTC
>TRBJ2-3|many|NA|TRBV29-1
CSVGQVTDTQYF
TGCAGCGTGGGACAAGTCACAGATACGCAGTATTTT
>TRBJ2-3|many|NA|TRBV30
CAWSGQSTDTQYF
TGTGCCTGGAGCGGACAGAGCACAGATACGCAGTATTTT
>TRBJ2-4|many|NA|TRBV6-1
CASSISTGDLAKNIQYF
TGTGCCAGCAGTATTTCAACAGGAGACCTAGCCAAAAACATTCAGTACTTC
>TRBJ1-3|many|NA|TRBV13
CASSLIMPGGYSGNTIYF
TGTGCCAGCAGTCTCATTATGCCAGGCGGGTACTCTGGAAACACCATATATTTT
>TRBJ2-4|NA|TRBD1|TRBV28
CASNPPGQGNKNIQYF
TGTGCCAGCAACCCCCCGGGACAGGGGAACAAAAACATTCAGTACTTC
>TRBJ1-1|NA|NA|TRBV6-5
CASSYSAGKNTEAFF
TGTGCCAGCAGTTACTCGGCAGGGAAGAACACTGAAGCTTTCTTT
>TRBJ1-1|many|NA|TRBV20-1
CSARRGAGNTEAFF
TGCAGTGCTAGACGGGGGGCTGGGAACACTGAAGCTTTCTTT
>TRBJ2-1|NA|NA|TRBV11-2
CASSVGRYNEQFF
TGTGCCAGCAGCGTAGGTCGCTACAATGAGCAGTTCTTC
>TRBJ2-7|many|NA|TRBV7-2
CASSFGAVSYEQYF
TGTGCCAGCAGCTTCGGGGCGGTCTCCTACGAGCAGTACTTC
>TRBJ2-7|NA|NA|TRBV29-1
CSVEGKDQYEQYF
TGCAGCGTTGAAGGTAAAGACCAATACGAGCAGTACTTC
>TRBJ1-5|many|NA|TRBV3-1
CASSQDIVQPQHF
TGTGCCAGCAGCCAAGACATTGTTCAGCCCCAGCATTTT
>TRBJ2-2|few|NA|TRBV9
CASSVDTSNTGELFF
TGTGCCAGCAGCGTAGATACCTCGAACACCGGGGAGCTGTTTTTT
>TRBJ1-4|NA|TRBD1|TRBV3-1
CASSKTGTANEKLFF
TGTGCCAGCAGTAAAACCGGGACAGCTAATGAAAAACTGTTTTTT
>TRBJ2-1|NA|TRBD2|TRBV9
CASRGAAGTYNEQFF
TGTGCCAGCAGAGGGGCAGCGGGGACCTACAATGAGCAGTTCTTC
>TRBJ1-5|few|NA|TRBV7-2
CASSLGIGQPQHF
TGTGCCAGCAGTTTGGGAATAGGACAGCCCCAGCATTTT
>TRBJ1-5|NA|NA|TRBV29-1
CSAAGTDNQPQHF
TGCAGCGCCGCCGGGACGGACAATCAGCCCCAGCATTTT
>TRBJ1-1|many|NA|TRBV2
CASSSRGFTEAFF
TGTGCCAGCAGCTCTAGAGGTTTCACTGAAGCTTTCTTT
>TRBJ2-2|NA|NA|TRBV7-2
CASSLVWGGDGELFF
TGTGCCAGCAGCCTAGTCTGGGGCGGTGACGGGGAGCTGTTTTTT
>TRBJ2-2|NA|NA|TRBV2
CASRKTVTGEPFF
TGTGCCAGCAGAAAGACAGTCACCGGGGAGCCGTTTTTT
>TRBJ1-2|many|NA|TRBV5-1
CASNHYDSLYGYTF
TGCGCCAGCAACCACTACGACTCGCTTTATGGCTACACCTTC
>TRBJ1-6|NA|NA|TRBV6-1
CASRVSIGNSPLHF
TGTGCCAGCAGGGTCTCTATCGGAAATTCACCCCTCCACTTT
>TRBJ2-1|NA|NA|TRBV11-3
CASSLTGGTERFF
TGTGCCAGCAGCTTAACCGGGGGCACTGAGCGGTTCTTC
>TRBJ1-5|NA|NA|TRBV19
CASSRGRTSNQPQHF
TGTGCCAGTAGCCGCGGACGGACTAGCAATCAGCCCCAGCATTTT
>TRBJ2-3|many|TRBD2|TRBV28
CASSFSGTSTDTQYF
TGTGCCAGCAGTTTCAGCGGGACTAGCACAGATACGCAGTATTTT
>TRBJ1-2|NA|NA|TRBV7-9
CASSTRNYTF
TGTGCCAGCAGCACCCGCAACTACACCTTC
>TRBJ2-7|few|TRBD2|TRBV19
CASSIESGVREQYF
TGTGCCAGTAGTATAGAGAGCGGGGTGCGAGAGCAGTACTTC
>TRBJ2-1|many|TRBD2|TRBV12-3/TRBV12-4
CASSLLAGNEQFF
TGTGCCAGCAGTCTACTAGCGGGAAATGAGCAGTTCTTC
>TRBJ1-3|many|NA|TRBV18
CASSPGGGNTIYF
TGTGCCAGCTCACCCGGTGGGGGAAACACCATATATTTT
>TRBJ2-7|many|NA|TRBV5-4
CASSLAGGGFEQYF
TGTGCCAGCAGCTTGGCCGGCGGTGGCTTCGAGCAGTACTTC